The T cell receptor beta chain described here comes from a study of T cells after yellow fever vaccination. On the study more broadly: Any fraction with a low cell number was prepared using SMART-Seq v4 Ultra Low Input. General observations from the study: In post-booster samples, most primary-vaccination clones reappeared (around 95% CD4, roughly 88% CD8). There was a small share of clonotypes that showed up in both the CD4 and CD8 compartments.

Notes on this clonotype: Its antigen remains unidentified.

V was clipped by 0 bases and J by 2 bases; unmatched bases: 4. The CDR3 sequence is 16 residues long. Template-switching 5'RACE yielded the TCR cDNA; a universal primer site and UMIs were added in the process. TCRdb ran MiXCR on the 5' RACE reads and lists one entry per CDR3 protein. The sample has approximately 160,000 distinct CDR3 sequences, roughly 8.8% seen once. This sequence joins TRBV23-1 and TRBJ2-3; 8 positions match TRBD2. TRBV23-1 is marked as an open reading frame, function uncertain. Sequenced material: CD8+ T cells sorted from PBMCs, taken 45 days after the yellow fever booster vaccination. This clonotype originated in a man aged 18 to 35 who received the YFV17D yellow fever vaccine. The CDR3 reads CASSQSRTSSTDTQYF. The CDR3 nucleotides read TGCGCCAGCAGTCAATCGCGGACTAGCTCCACAGATACGCAGTATTTT.